This record looks at one TCR beta chain sequence and its context. Donors in Cohort 3 who had recovered were those with two negative PCRs, healthcare professional clearance, or resolution of their symptoms. The sample belongs to a study of blood T cell repertoires in COVID-19. Trimming removed 1 base from V and 3 bases from J, with 6 bases in between. The CDR3 is 13 amino acids. Germline CDR1 and CDR2: MGHRA and YSYEKL. Profiled with immunoSEQ multiplex PCR; TCRdb holds only in-frame clones, not every one. The sample contains about 390,000 clones, 87% of which appear only once. The sequencing input was PBMCs or T cells enriched from blood (not recorded which). The J gene is TRBJ2-5, the V gene TRBV4-1, with D unclear. This clonotype originated in a woman aged 50 to 60 who had recovered from COVID-19. In DNA form, the CDR3 reads TGCGCCAGCAGCCAAGTTGAGGAAGAGACCCAGTACTTC. It is translated as CASSQVEEETQYF.